The 27 T cell receptor beta chains below all came from one sample that was sequenced in a study of molecular identifiers for immune sequencing clone quantification. TCRdb called the PCR reads again in MiXCR, with one record for every CDR3 protein. The table records 70,000 to 95,000 distinct CDR3 sequences, 15% to 20% of them present only once. The source material was naive CD8+ T cells from blood, with Jurkat cell RNA spiked in. Subset indicated: FACS-sorted CD8+CD4-CCR7+CD45RA+ naive T cells. These receptors originate from a human donor in good health. Some libraries in this study had Jurkat cell RNA spiked in.

This clonotype has at least ten counts. The rearrangement joins TRBV27 to TRBJ2-1; 10 bases are shared with TRBD2. Trimming took 1 base from V and 4 from J; bases not matched to a gene: 1. This CDR3 has 15 residues. Germline-derived CDR1 and CDR2 are MNHEY and SMNVEV (reference sequence). The CDR3 loop is CASSLLAGGYNEQFF. DNA for the CDR3: TGTGCCAGCAGTTTATTAGCGGGGGGTTACAATGAGCAGTTCTTC.

This clonotype was seen more than once but under ten times. Just one base apart from a much larger clone, this may be a read error. The chain uses TRBV5-6 and TRBJ2-3, with 11 bases lining up with TRBD2. This CDR3 region has 16 residues. Looked up from germline, CDR1 is SGHDT and CDR2 is YYEEEE. The ends lost 0 bases at V and 2 bases at J; junction bases unmatched: 2. The DNA of the CDR3 is TGTGCCAGCAGCTTGGAACTAGCGGGGGCCACAGATACGCAGTATTTT. Translation: CASSLELAGATDTQYF.

The table lists this clonotype with many counts. This chain's CDR3 is CAWSSFRLPEQYF. The CDR3, as DNA: TGTGCCTGGAGTTCTTTTCGGTTACCCGAGCAGTACTTC. The chain is built from TRBV30 and TRBJ2-7; D is unresolved. Trimming removed 2 bases from V and 6 bases from J, with 14 bases in between. The germline gives CDR1 GTSNPN, CDR2 SVGIG (reference sequence). The CDR3 consists of 13 residues.

This chain links TRBV2 with TRBJ2-7; 9 bases line up with TRBD1. This CDR3 has 15 residues. Trimming took 5 bases from V and 3 from J; bases not matched to a gene: 8. Germline V gene sequence: CDR1 SNHLY, CDR2 FYNNEI. CDR3 in amino acids: CASSTRTGVSYEQYF. In DNA, the CDR3 is TGTGCCAGCAGTACCCGGACAGGGGTCAGCTACGAGCAGTACTTC.

Many counts were recorded for this clonotype. J is TRBJ2-7 and V is TRBV13; 10 bases are a match to TRBD2. With V trimmed by 3 bases and J by 0 bases, 2 bases remained unmatched. Per the germline V gene, CDR1 is PRHDT and CDR2 is FYEKMQ (reference sequence). There are 15 residues in the CDR3. The CDR3 reads CASSFTSGASYEQYF. Here the CDR3 DNA reads TGTGCCAGCAGCTTTACTAGCGGGGCCTCCTACGAGCAGTACTTC.

This clonotype came up many times. CDR3 coding DNA: TGTGCCAGCAGTCCGACTAGCGGGGCCCTCACAGATACGCAGTATTTT. It translates to CASSPTSGALTDTQYF. V usage is TRBV27 and J usage is TRBJ2-3; 11 nucleotides line up with TRBD2. Germline lookup yields CDR1 MNHEY and CDR2 SMNVEV (reference sequence). The CDR3 has 16 amino acids. J gave up 2 bases and V 5 bases, and 6 bases lay outside the gene matches.

This clonotype has at least ten counts. V is TRBV5-6 and J is TRBJ2-5; D gene ambiguous. The germline V and J ends were trimmed by 4 bases and 0 bases, with 7 bases remaining between them. The CDR3 loop spans 13 amino acids. Germline loops: CDR1 SGHDT, CDR2 YYEEEE. The CDR3 region has the DNA TGTGCCAGCAGCCCGACGTACCAAGAGACCCAGTACTTC. It encodes CASSPTYQETQYF.

Comments on this clonotype: It may be a read error: a sequence one base away is much more abundant. This chain connects TRBV4-3 to TRBJ2-1; a possible D gene is TRBD1 (5 bases). The CDR3 length is 16 residues. Germline-derived CDR1 and CDR2 are LGHNA and YSLEER. CDR3 nucleotide sequence: TGCGCCAGCAGCCCATATACCCAGGGCAACTACAATGAGCAGTCCTTC. This translates into CASSPYTQGNYNEQSF.

This clonotype occurred many times. The V gene is TRBV3-1, the J gene TRBJ1-1; D perhaps matches TRBD1 (6 bases). Per germline, CDR1 LGHDT and CDR2 YNNKEL (reference sequence). The CDR3 contains 14 residues. The V end lost 0 bases, the J end lost 4 bases, and 9 bases lay between the germline ends. CDR3 nucleotides: TGTGCCAGCAGCCAAGATCAGGGGCTCACTGAAGCTTTCTTT. It specifies CASSQDQGLTEAFF.

About this clonotype itself: The junction and the germline gene differ at one end; a read error may be behind it. The chain employs TRBV7-8 and TRBJ2-7; 7 bases line up with TRBD1. Germline CDR1 SGHVS, CDR2 FQNEAQ. This CDR3 region has 14 residues. CDR3 residues: CAGSSAGGSYEQYF. In DNA form, the CDR3 reads TGTGCCGGCAGCTCAGCAGGGGGCTCCTACGAGCAGTACTTC.

This clonotype came up many times. The V call is TRBV27, the J call TRBJ1-5, with unresolved D. The CDR3 length is 14 residues. V gave up 5 bases and J gave up 0 bases, with 8 bases separating them. Germline CDR1 MNHEY, CDR2 SMNVEV (reference sequence). The CDR3 DNA follows: TGTGCCAGCAGTCCCTATGATAGCAATCAGCCCCAGCATTTT. It translates to CASSPYDSNQPQHF.

In this sample, this clonotype turned up many times. The chain has TRBV6-2 or TRBV6-3 and TRBJ2-3, with 11 bases identical to TRBD2. The germline CDR1 and CDR2 sequences are MNHEY and SVGEGT. The V gene end was trimmed by 0 bases and the J gene end by 5 bases; junction bases not matched to a gene: 4. The CDR3 is 16 residues long. CDR3 residues: CASSYSVAGGKDTQYF. Written as DNA, the CDR3 is TGTGCCAGCAGTTACTCCGTAGCGGGGGGGAAAGATACGCAGTATTTT.

This clonotype was seen many times. V is TRBV13 and J is TRBJ2-1; D not certain. Trimming removed 1 base at V and 2 bases at J, with 9 bases between. The CDR3 consists of 15 residues. Germline CDR1 reads PRHDT; CDR2 reads FYEKMQ (reference sequence). The CDR3 sequence is CASSLEDGAYNEQFF. The CDR3 DNA is TGTGCCAGCAGCTTAGAAGACGGAGCCTACAATGAGCAGTTCTTC.

In this sample, this clonotype turned up many times. The chain is built from TRBV27 and TRBJ2-3; no definite D call. The V gene's germline CDR1 is MNHEY and CDR2 SMNVEV (reference sequence). V lost 5 bases to trimming and J lost 4 bases, with 13 bases between them. The CDR3 length is 14 residues. The CDR3 reads CASSLFQSPDTQYF. CDR3 in DNA: TGTGCCAGCAGTCTATTCCAGTCGCCAGATACGCAGTATTTT.

This clonotype was counted many times. J is TRBJ1-1 and V is TRBV12-3 or TRBV12-4; no reliable D call. CDR3 size: 14 residues. V was shortened by 2 bases and J by 4 bases, with 11 bases between the two germline ends. CDR3 in amino acids: CASSLTDGPTEAFF. CDR3 in DNA: TGTGCCAGCAGTTTAACGGACGGCCCCACTGAAGCTTTCTTT.

Note on this clonotype: Since a much larger clone is just one base distant, this may be a read error. The gene calls are TRBV5-4 and TRBJ1-1; a weak D match, TRBD1 (6 bases). Trimming left V 7 bases short and J 1 base short, with 23 bases between. Germline loops: CDR1 SGHNT, CDR2 YYREEE (reference sequence). The CDR3 spans 17 residues. In nucleotides, the CDR3 is TGTGCCAGCGGCACCTGGGGGACACGGAAGCCGAACACTGAAGCTTTCTTT. Translating it yields CASGTWGTRKPNTEAFF.

Of note for this clonotype: This may stem from a read error, because a much larger clone lies one nucleotide away. The V call is TRBV7-2, the J call TRBJ2-1; 7 nucleotides match TRBD2. The junction had 3 bases not matched to a gene; V was cut back by 4 bases and J by 0 bases. The CDR3 consists of 15 residues. The germline V gene encodes CDR1 SGHTA and CDR2 FQGNSA. The chain's CDR3 is CASSSAGSSYNEQFF. The CDR3 nucleotides read TGTGCCAGCAGCTCAGCGGGGAGCTCCTACAATGAGCAGTTCTTC.

This clonotype was seen many times. This chain links TRBV28 with TRBJ2-3; 9 nucleotides match TRBD1. The CDR3 loop spans 17 amino acids. With 2 bases clipped from V and 3 bases from J, the junction kept 9 bases outside the gene matches. Looked up from germline, CDR1 is MDHEN and CDR2 is SYDVKM. The CDR3 DNA reads as TGTGCCAGCAGTTTACAACCGGGACAGGGCCTTACAGATACGCAGTATTTT. Translating it yields CASSLQPGQGLTDTQYF.

This clonotype was recorded at least ten times. The chain combines TRBV15 with TRBJ1-5; D is uncertain. This CDR3 has 14 amino acids. Trimming left V 4 bases short and J 1 base short, with 8 bases between. Germline lookup yields CDR1 LNHNV and CDR2 YYDKDF (reference sequence). The CDR3 sequence is CATSTGLSNQPQHF. CDR3 DNA: TGTGCCACCAGCACCGGATTAAGCAATCAGCCCCAGCATTTT.

Concerning this clonotype itself: This may come from a read error, since a much larger clone is one base off. V is TRBV11-1 and J is TRBJ2-1; 7 bases are shared with TRBD1. The CDR3 consists of 12 residues. CDR1 and CDR2 from the germline V gene are SGHAT and FQDESV (reference sequence). The CDR3 DNA is TGTGCCGGCAGCTTAGGACAGGAGGAGCAGTTCTTC. Its translation: CAGSLGQEEQFF.

This clonotype occurred many times. The genes are TRBV9 and TRBJ2-1; either TRBD1 or TRBD2 may supply D (5 bases each). The V gene lost 0 bases and the J gene lost 6 bases, with 10 bases spanning the gap. The CDR3 is 14 amino acids. Germline V lookup: CDR1 SGDLS, CDR2 YYNGEE. Written as DNA, the CDR3 is TGTGCCAGCAGCGTAGCACCTGGGGGCAATGAGCAGTTCTTC. This sequence encodes CASSVAPGGNEQFF.

The table lists this clonotype with many counts. V and J are TRBV5-4 and TRBJ2-3, with D possibly being TRBD2 (5 bases). Germline CDR1 reads SGHNT; CDR2 reads YYREEE (reference sequence). The CDR3 runs 16 residues. Trimming cost V 2 bases and J 6 bases, with 19 bases left between them. DNA of the CDR3: TGTGCCAGCAGCTTTTGGGCCGGAACGGGGAAGGATACGCAGTATTTT. Translation: CASSFWAGTGKDTQYF.

This clonotype has ten or more counts. The chain carries TRBV28 and TRBJ2-7; D gene ambiguous. The CDR3 runs to 14 residues. Deletions cut 5 bases from V and 9 bases from J, with 20 bases between. Germline CDR1 reads MDHEN; CDR2 reads SYDVKM. Here the CDR3 reads CASSTPGVPTGQYF. As DNA, the CDR3 is TGTGCCAGCAGTACCCCCGGTGTCCCTACGGGGCAGTACTTC.

The sample holds many counts of this clonotype. The rearrangement uses TRBV30 and TRBJ1-1, with 8 bases lining up with TRBD1. V was pared by 3 bases and J by 5 bases, with 5 bases of the junction left unmatched. CDR1 and CDR2 from the germline V gene are GTSNPN and SVGIG (reference sequence). This CDR3 contains 13 residues. The CDR3 loop is CAWSQGASTEAFF. The CDR3 DNA reads TGTGCCTGGAGCCAGGGGGCGAGTACTGAAGCTTTCTTT.

This clonotype was seen repeatedly, ten times or more. The chain uses TRBV24-1 and TRBJ2-2; D may be TRBD1 (5 bases). V was cut by 4 bases and J by 4 bases, with 15 bases left in between. Germline V lookup: CDR1 KGHDR, CDR2 SFDVKD. The CDR3 is 16 residues long. CDR3: CATSDLDTLSTGELFF. CDR3 sequence (DNA): TGTGCCACCAGTGACCTGGACACGCTAAGCACCGGGGAGCTGTTTTTT.

This clonotype occurred many times. V and J are TRBV19 and TRBJ1-5, with 9 bases that match TRBD1. The V and J ends lost 6 bases and 3 bases, in that order; junction bases with no gene match: 12. This CDR3 region has 17 residues. Per germline, CDR1 LNHDA and CDR2 SQIVND (reference sequence). The CDR3 coding sequence is TGTGCCAGTAGCCTCTACCCGCGGACAGGGGACAATCAGCCCCAGCATTTT. It specifies CASSLYPRTGDNQPQHF.

This clonotype was counted ten times or more. This chain uses TRBV30 with TRBJ2-1, with 8 bases identical to TRBD2. CDR1 is GTSNPN and CDR2 is SVGIG in the germline V gene (reference sequence). V was clipped by 0 bases and J by 9 bases; unmatched bases: 4. There are 13 residues in the CDR3. The CDR3 DNA follows: TGTGCCTGGAGTGTAGCGGGAGTCAGTGAGCAGTTCTTC. Amino acid sequence: CAWSVAGVSEQFF.